These 9 T cell receptor beta chains were all obtained from the same sample, sequenced in a study of cytomegalovirus exposure and HLA in healthy donors. With 60 Vbeta and 13 Jbeta primers, the PCR was carried out. This table comes from immunoSEQ multiplex PCR, and its TCRdb copy is limited to in-frame clones, with some not included. The profile shows some 80,000 clones, 65% to 85% of them singletons. Sample: PBMCs. The source is a man in his fifties or sixties in good health and CMV-seronegative.

This clone was detected once. The chain is built from TRBV30 and TRBJ1-2; D is perhaps TRBD1 (6 bases). This CDR3 has 14 amino acids. Germline V CDR1 and CDR2: GTSNPN, SVGIG (reference sequence). Trimming cost V 0 bases and J 4 bases, with 12 bases left between them. The CDR3 region has the DNA TGTGCCTGGAGTGTTTGGACAGAAGCCTATGGCTACACCTTC. Its protein is CAWSVWTEAYGYTF.

The chain has TRBV7-3 and TRBJ2-1; D perhaps matches TRBD1 (5 bases). The CDR3 has 16 amino acids. CDR1 and CDR2 from the germline V gene are SGHTA and FQGTGA. V was clipped by 3 bases and J by 2 bases, with 14 bases between them. CDR3 DNA: TGTGCCAGCAGCTTGTCAGGGCCGACAGCCTACAATGAGCAGTTCTTC. This translates into CASSLSGPTAYNEQFF.

The chain joins TRBV29-1 to TRBJ1-2; D unresolved. This CDR3 spans 12 amino acids. V was shortened by 6 bases and J by 7 bases, with 15 bases between the two germline ends. Germline loops: CDR1 SQVTM, CDR2 ANQGSEA. The CDR3 here is CSVELTGSGYTF. In DNA, the CDR3 is TGCAGCGTCGAATTAACGGGGAGTGGCTACACCTTC.

The DNA for the CDR3 is TGTGCCGCTGGCGGGACAGGGAACACCTACGAGCAGTACTTC. Amino acids: CAAGGTGNTYEQYF. This sequence joins TRBV6-5 and TRBJ2-7; 9 nucleotides agree with TRBD1. The V segment lost 11 bases and the J segment 2 bases; nucleotides outside the gene matches: 10. Germline V lookup: CDR1 MNHEY, CDR2 SVGAGI. The CDR3 length is 14 residues.

This chain uses TRBV4-1 with TRBJ2-3; TRBD1 aligns across 8 bases. There are 15 residues in the CDR3. Germline V gene sequence: CDR1 MGHRA, CDR2 YSYEKL. Trimming cost V 4 bases and J 2 bases; bases outside gene matches: 5. DNA for the CDR3: TGCGCCAGCAGCCTGGGACAGGCGAACACAGATACGCAGTATTTT. Its protein is CASSLGQANTDTQYF.

A remark on this clone: Within the sample, other DNA sequences also encode this same CDR3. The V call is TRBV7-2, the J call TRBJ2-7, with 10 bases lining up with TRBD2. This CDR3 has 16 residues. Germline-derived CDR1 and CDR2 are SGHTA and FQGNSA. The V gene end was trimmed by 0 bases and the J gene end by 4 bases; junction bases not matched to a gene: 6. DNA for the CDR3: TGTGCCAGCAGCTTAGCGGCCAGCGGGGGGGCTTACGAGCAGTACTTC. Translating it yields CASSLAASGGAYEQYF.

The chain links TRBV11-3 to TRBJ1-3, with D perhaps matching TRBD1 (6 bases). Per germline, CDR1 SGHNT and CDR2 YENEEA. The V gene lost 5 bases and the J gene lost 3 bases, with 23 bases spanning the gap. The CDR3 sequence is 18 residues long. The DNA for the CDR3 is TGTGCCAGCAGCACCCTCCGCGGACAGAGCGTTTTTGGAAACACCATATATTTT. Translated, it gives CASSTLRGQSVFGNTIYF.

The chain carries TRBV13 and TRBJ1-1, with TRBD1 matching 7 bases. The V gene end was trimmed by 5 bases and the J gene end by 11 bases; junction bases not matched to a gene: 11. The germline V gene has CDR1 PRHDT and CDR2 FYEKMQ (reference sequence). CDR3 length equals 13 residues. CDR3 loop: CASSRQGLNEAFF. In DNA form, the CDR3 reads TGTGCCAGCAGCAGACAGGGCCTTAACGAGGCTTTCTTT.

The chain couples TRBV9 to TRBJ2-1, with 9 bases identical to TRBD1. CDR3 length equals 17 residues. Losses at the gene ends were 3 bases for V and 4 bases for J; bases not matched to a gene: 11. In germline, CDR1 is SGDLS, CDR2 YYNGEE. Here the CDR3 reads CASSAGFGDREYNEQFF. CDR3 in DNA: TGTGCCAGCAGCGCGGGGTTCGGGGACAGGGAGTACAATGAGCAGTTCTTC.